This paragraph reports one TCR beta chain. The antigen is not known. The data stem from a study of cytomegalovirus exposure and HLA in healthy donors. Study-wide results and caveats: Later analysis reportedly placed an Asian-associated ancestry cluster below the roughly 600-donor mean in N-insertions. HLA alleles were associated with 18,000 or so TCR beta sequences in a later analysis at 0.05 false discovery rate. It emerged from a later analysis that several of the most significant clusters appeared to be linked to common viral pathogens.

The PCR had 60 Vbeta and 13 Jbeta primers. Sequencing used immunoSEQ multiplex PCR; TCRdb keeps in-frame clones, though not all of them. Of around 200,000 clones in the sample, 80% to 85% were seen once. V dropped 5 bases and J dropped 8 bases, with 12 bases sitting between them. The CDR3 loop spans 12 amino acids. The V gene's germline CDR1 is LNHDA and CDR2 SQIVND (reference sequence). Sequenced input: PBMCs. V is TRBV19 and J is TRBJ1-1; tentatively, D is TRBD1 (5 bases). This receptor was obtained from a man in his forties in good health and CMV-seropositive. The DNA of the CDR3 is TGTGCCAGTAGTCGGACAAGGCTCGAAGCTTTCTTT. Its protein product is CASSRTRLEAFF.